These 17 T cell receptor beta chains were all obtained from the same sample, sequenced in a study of blood T cells in healthy people across ages. The use of a sample-barcoded 5' primer and a J-beta primer mix characterized a second PCR of about 6 to 12 cycles. Each CDR3 protein is one row after TCRdb ran MiXCR on the 5' RACE reads. The table has about 500,000 distinct CDR3 sequences, around 24% seen once; the top ten hold 8.7%. These data are also associated with another study on T cells of mothers and their children.

The sample was blood. These receptors were obtained from a boy aged 5-17 years in good health.

The chain joins TRBV11-2 to TRBJ2-5; perhaps TRBD2 as D (5 bases). Germline V lookup: CDR1 SGHAT, CDR2 FQNNGV. This CDR3 is 13 amino acids long. V was trimmed by 1 base and J by 6 bases, leaving 9 bases between them. This CDR3 is CASSLVRGKTQYF. The CDR3 nucleotides read TGTGCCAGCAGCTTAGTGAGAGGGAAGACCCAGTACTTC.

As DNA, the CDR3 is TGTGCCAGCAGTTTAGAAGCGGGGAAAGCTTTCTTT. Its translation: CASSLEAGKAFF. This chain links TRBV12-3 or TRBV12-4 with TRBJ1-1; the D is unclear. V was trimmed by 1 base and J by 9 bases, leaving 9 bases between them. This CDR3 has 12 residues.

This clonotype showed up just a few times. The chain is built from TRBV9 and TRBJ2-7; D unclear. This CDR3 has 16 amino acids. V lost 3 bases and J lost 4, with 20 bases in between. Looked up from germline, CDR1 is SGDLS and CDR2 is YYNGEE. CDR3 bases: TGTGCCAGCAGCGGGCTCTCGACTCCCACCCCGTACGAGCAGTACTTC. Translated: CASSGLSTPTPYEQYF. The full variable domain, its missing parts supplied by reference TRBV9 and TRBJ2-7, is DSGVTQTPKHLITATGQRVTLRCSPRSGDLSVYWYQQSLDQGLQFLIQYYNGEERAKGNILERFSAQQFPDLHSELNLSSLELGDSALYFCASSGLSTPTPYEQYFGPGTRLTVT.

This clonotype was seen a few times. This sequence joins TRBV10-3 and TRBJ1-3, with 8 bases identical to TRBD1. V trimming: 1 base; J trimming: 8 bases; junction bases outside the gene matches: 10. The germline V gene has CDR1 ENHRY and CDR2 SYGVKD. The CDR3 contains 16 residues. The CDR3: CAISEYPQQGADTIYF. In DNA form, the CDR3 reads TGTGCCATCAGTGAGTACCCCCAGCAGGGGGCTGACACCATATATTTT.

With respect to this clonotype: The junction differs from germline at one of its ends, possibly a read error. The chain combines TRBV6-5 with TRBJ2-2; TRBD1 is a possible D gene (5 bases). Germline loops: CDR1 MNHEY, CDR2 SVGAGI. The CDR3 loop spans 14 amino acids. The DNA of the CDR3 is TGTGTCAGCAGTTACGTAAGGGGCACCGGGGAGCTGTTTTTT. It encodes CVSSYVRGTGELFF.

The chain joins TRBV11-2 to TRBJ1-2; 9 nucleotides align to TRBD1. The CDR3 has 15 amino acids. The J segment lost 9 bases and the V segment lost 5 bases, leaving 13 bases of the junction unmatched. Germline CDR1 is SGHAT and CDR2 is FQNNGV. For the CDR3, the DNA is TGTGCCAGCAGCCGAACCGGGACAGGGTTTTATAGCTACACCTTC. It translates to CASSRTGTGFYSYTF.

This chain links TRBV9 with TRBJ2-2; 11 bases line up with TRBD2. From germline, CDR1 is SGDLS and CDR2 YYNGEE. Trimming took 3 bases from V and 6 from J; bases not matched to a gene: 4. CDR3 length: 15 amino acids. The CDR3 coding sequence is TGTGCCAGCAGCGGGACTAGCGGGTTATCCGGGGAGCTGTTTTTT. Translated, it gives CASSGTSGLSGELFF.

This clonotype has more than one count but fewer than ten. A much larger clone lies a single base off, so this may be a read error. The rearrangement links TRBV28 to TRBJ1-3, with D possibly being TRBD1 (6 bases). The CDR3 is 15 residues long. V was shortened by 3 bases and J by 3 bases, with 12 bases between the two germline ends. CDR1 and CDR2 from the germline V gene are MDHEN and SYDVKM. The CDR3 sequence is CASSLLGAYGNTIYF. Written as DNA, the CDR3 is TGTGCCAGCAGTTTGCTGGGGGCTTATGGAAACACCATATATTTT.

This rearrangement joins TRBV7-9 to TRBJ1-2; TRBD1 agrees at 8 bases. V was pared by 5 bases and J by 5 bases, with 7 bases of the junction left unmatched. This CDR3 spans 14 amino acids. The V gene's germline CDR1 is SEHNR and CDR2 FQNEAQ (reference sequence). This CDR3 reads CASSHGQGPYGYTF. The CDR3 nucleotides read TGTGCCAGCAGCCATGGACAGGGACCATATGGCTACACCTTC.

The genes are TRBV7-2 and TRBJ1-6; D is unclear. This CDR3 contains 16 residues. The V end was cut by 3 bases, the J end by 7 bases, with 16 bases between. The germline V gene has CDR1 SGHTA and CDR2 FQGNSA. CDR3 sequence: CASSFNPQVRNSPLHF. As DNA, the CDR3 is TGTGCCAGCAGCTTCAACCCCCAGGTTCGAAATTCACCCCTCCACTTT.

The V and J genes are TRBV7-8 and TRBJ2-5; TRBD2 matches 9 bases. Per germline, CDR1 SGHVS and CDR2 FQNEAQ. CDR3 length: 18 residues. V lost 5 bases and J lost 1; bases outside the gene matches: 14. In DNA form, the CDR3 reads TGTGCCAGCAGCCTACAGACTAGCGGAGGGGAGGGCCAAGAGACCCAGTACTTC. Translation: CASSLQTSGGEGQETQYF.

In this sample, this clonotype turned up once. The chain couples TRBV12-3 or TRBV12-4 to TRBJ2-3; D might be TRBD1 or TRBD2, each matching 7 bases. This CDR3 comprises 14 residues. Trimming removed 5 bases at V and 4 bases at J, with 13 bases between. The CDR3 sequence is CASSQGEGSDTQYF. In DNA, the CDR3 is TGTGCCAGCAGTCAGGGGGAGGGGTCAGATACGCAGTATTTT.

J is TRBJ2-1 and V is TRBV5-1; possibly TRBD2 for D (7 bases). The germline V gene has CDR1 SGHRS and CDR2 YFSETQ. Trimming cost V 0 bases and J 3 bases, with 13 bases left between them. The length of the CDR3 is 16 residues. The CDR3 nucleotides are TGCGCCAGCAGCTTGGGGGGGGCGGGAGTCTACAATGAGCAGTTCTTC. As protein: CASSLGGAGVYNEQFF. Variable domain in full (rest from reference TRBV5-1 and TRBJ2-1): KAGVTQTPRYLIKTRGQQVTLSCSPISGHRSVSWYQQTPGQGLQFLFEYFSETQRNKGNFPGRFSGRQFSNSRSEMNVSTLELGDSALYLCASSLGGAGVYNEQFFGPGTRLTVL.

This clonotype was found a few times. J is TRBJ2-1 and V is TRBV20-1; 8 bases fit TRBD2. V lost 3 bases to trimming and J lost 9 bases; unmatched junction nucleotides: 10. This CDR3 contains 14 residues. From germline, CDR1 is DFQATT and CDR2 SNEGSKA (reference sequence). The DNA of the CDR3 is TGCAGTGCTAGGGTCAGCGGGAGAGTTGTTGAGCAGTTCTTC. It translates to CSARVSGRVVEQFF.

This clonotype was seen many times. The CDR3 bases are TGCAGCGTTGAGAAAGGGGCCGGGGAGACCCAGTACTTC. Translated: CSVEKGAGETQYF. The chain carries TRBV29-1 and TRBJ2-5; tentatively, D is TRBD1 (5 bases). CDR3 length: 13 amino acids. Per germline, CDR1 SQVTM and CDR2 ANQGSEA. V was trimmed by 3 bases and J by 5 bases, leaving 13 bases between them.

The chain couples TRBV15 to TRBJ2-7, with 7 bases aligning to TRBD2. This CDR3 spans 15 amino acids. Germline assignment: CDR1 LNHNV and CDR2 YYDKDF (reference sequence). V lost 5 bases to trimming and J lost 2 bases; unmatched junction nucleotides: 9. DNA for the CDR3: TGTGCCACCAGCTACTCTAGCGGAGGGACCTACGAGCAGTACTTC. Amino acid sequence: CATSYSSGGTYEQYF. Full variable domain (remainder filled in from reference TRBV15 and TRBJ2-7): DAMVIQNPRYQVTQFGKPVTLSCSQTLNHNVMYWYQQKSSQAPKLLFHYYDKDFNNEADTPDNFQSRRPNTSFCFLDIRSPGLGDTAMYLCATSYSSGGTYEQYFGPGTRLTVT.

V is TRBV10-3 and J is TRBJ1-4; D ambiguous. The CDR3 is 17 amino acids. Trimming removed 2 bases at V and 0 bases at J, with 13 bases between. Germline V gene data show CDR1 as ENHRY and CDR2 as SYGVKD. CDR3 residues: CAISEGGRRATNEKLFF. CDR3 bases: TGTGCCATCAGTGAGGGAGGACGGAGAGCAACTAATGAAAAACTGTTTTTT.